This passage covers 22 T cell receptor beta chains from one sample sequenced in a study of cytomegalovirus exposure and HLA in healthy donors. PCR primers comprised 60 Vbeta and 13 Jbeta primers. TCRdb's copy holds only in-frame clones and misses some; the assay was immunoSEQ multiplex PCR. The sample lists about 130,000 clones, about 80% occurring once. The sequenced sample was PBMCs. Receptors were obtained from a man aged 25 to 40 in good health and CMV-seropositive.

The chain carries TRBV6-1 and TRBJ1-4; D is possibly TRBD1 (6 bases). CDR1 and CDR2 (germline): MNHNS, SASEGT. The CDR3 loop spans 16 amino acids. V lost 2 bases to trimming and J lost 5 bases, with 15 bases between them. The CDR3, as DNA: TGTGCCAGCAGTGAAATGGGGGCGCGTATAAATGAAAAACTGTTTTTT. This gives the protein CASSEMGARINEKLFF.

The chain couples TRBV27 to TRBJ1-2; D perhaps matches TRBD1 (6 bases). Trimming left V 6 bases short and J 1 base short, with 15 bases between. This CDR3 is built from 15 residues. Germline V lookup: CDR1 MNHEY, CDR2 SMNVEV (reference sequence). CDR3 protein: CASRPTQGYNYGYTF. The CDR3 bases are TGTGCCAGCAGGCCTACACAGGGCTATAACTATGGCTACACCTTC.

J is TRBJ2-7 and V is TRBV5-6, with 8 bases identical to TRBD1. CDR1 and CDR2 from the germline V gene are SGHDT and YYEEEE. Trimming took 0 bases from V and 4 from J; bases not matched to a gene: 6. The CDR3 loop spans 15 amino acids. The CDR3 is CASSLETGVIYEQYF. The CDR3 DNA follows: TGTGCCAGCAGCTTGGAGACAGGGGTCATATACGAGCAGTACTTC.

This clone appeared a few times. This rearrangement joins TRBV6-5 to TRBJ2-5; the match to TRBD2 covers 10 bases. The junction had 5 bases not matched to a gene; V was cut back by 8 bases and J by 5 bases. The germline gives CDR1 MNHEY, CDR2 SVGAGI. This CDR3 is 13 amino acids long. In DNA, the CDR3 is TGTGCCAGCGGAACTAGCGGGGTCGAGACCCAGTACTTC. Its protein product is CASGTSGVETQYF.

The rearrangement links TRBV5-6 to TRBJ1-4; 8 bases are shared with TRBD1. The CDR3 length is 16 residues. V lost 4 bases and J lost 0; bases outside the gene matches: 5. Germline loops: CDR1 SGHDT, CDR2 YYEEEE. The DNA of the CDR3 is TGTGCCAGCAGCCCCGGGACAGGCCCAACTAATGAAAAACTGTTTTTT. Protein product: CASSPGTGPTNEKLFF. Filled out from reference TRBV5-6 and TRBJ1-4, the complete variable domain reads DAGVTQSPTHLIKTRGQQVTLRCSPKSGHDTVSWYQQALGQGPQFIFQYYEEEERQRGNFPDRFSGHQFPNYSSELNVNALLLGDSALYLCASSPGTGPTNEKLFFGSGTQLSVL.

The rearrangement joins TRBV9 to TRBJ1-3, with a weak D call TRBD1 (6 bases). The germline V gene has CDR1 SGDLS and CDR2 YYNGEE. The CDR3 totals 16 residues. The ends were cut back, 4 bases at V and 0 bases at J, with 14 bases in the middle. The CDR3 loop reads CASSRDIQSSGNTIYF. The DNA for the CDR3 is TGTGCCAGCAGCCGGGACATCCAGAGCTCTGGAAACACCATATATTTT.

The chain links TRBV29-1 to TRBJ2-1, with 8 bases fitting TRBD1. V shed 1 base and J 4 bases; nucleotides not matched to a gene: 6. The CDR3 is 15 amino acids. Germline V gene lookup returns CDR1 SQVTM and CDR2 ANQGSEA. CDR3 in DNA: TGCAGCGTTGAAGCAGGGGGCGATTGGTACAATGAGCAGTTCTTC. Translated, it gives CSVEAGGDWYNEQFF.

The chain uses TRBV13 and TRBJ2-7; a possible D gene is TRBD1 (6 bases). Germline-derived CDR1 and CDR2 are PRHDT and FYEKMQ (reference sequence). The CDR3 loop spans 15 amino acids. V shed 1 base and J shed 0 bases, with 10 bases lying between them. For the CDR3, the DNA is TGTGCCAGCAGCTTAGTTACAGGGATCTCCTACGAGCAGTACTTC. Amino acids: CASSLVTGISYEQYF. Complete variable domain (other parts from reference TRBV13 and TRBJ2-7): AAGVIQSPRHLIKEKRETATLKCYPIPRHDTVYWYQQGPGQDPQFLISFYEKMQSDKGSIPDRFSAQQFSDYHSELNMSSLELGDSALYFCASSLVTGISYEQYFGPGTRLTVT.

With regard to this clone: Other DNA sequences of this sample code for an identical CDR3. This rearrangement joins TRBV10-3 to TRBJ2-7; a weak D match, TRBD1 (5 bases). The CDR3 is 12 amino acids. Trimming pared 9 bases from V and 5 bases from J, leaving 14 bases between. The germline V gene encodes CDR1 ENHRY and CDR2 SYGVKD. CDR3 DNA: TGTGCCATTTCGGACACTCAGAACGAGCAGTACTTC. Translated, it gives CAISDTQNEQYF.

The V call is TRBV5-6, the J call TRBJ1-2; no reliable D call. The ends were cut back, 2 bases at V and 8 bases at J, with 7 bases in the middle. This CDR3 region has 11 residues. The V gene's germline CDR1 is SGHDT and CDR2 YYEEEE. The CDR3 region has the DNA TGTGCCAGCAGCTTTTTAGAGGGCTACACCTTC. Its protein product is CASSFLEGYTF.

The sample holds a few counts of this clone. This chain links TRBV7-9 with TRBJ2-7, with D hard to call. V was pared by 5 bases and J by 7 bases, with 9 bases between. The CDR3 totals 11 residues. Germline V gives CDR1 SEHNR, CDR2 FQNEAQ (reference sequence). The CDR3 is CASSPAEEQYF. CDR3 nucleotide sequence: TGTGCCAGCAGCCCGGCGGAAGAGCAGTACTTC.

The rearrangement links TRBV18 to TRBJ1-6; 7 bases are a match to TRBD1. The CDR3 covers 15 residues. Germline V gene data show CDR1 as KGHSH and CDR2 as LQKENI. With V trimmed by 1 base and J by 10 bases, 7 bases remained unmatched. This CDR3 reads CASSPRAGTESPLHF. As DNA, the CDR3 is TGTGCCAGCTCACCACGGGCAGGGACAGAATCACCCCTCCACTTT.

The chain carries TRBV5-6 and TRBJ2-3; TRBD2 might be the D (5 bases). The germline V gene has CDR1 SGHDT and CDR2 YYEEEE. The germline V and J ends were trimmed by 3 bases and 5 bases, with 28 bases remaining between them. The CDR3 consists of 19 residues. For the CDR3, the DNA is TGTGCCAGCAGCTCAAAGTCTATTAATGGACTTCCTGCCGAAGATACGCAGTATTTT. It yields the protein CASSSKSINGLPAEDTQYF. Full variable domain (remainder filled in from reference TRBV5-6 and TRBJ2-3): DAGVTQSPTHLIKTRGQQVTLRCSPKSGHDTVSWYQQALGQGPQFIFQYYEEEERQRGNFPDRFSGHQFPNYSSELNVNALLLGDSALYLCASSSKSINGLPAEDTQYFGPGTRLTVL.

CDR3 loop: CANSPDRANTEAFF. The CDR3, as DNA: TGTGCCAACTCGCCCGACAGGGCGAACACTGAAGCTTTCTTT. This chain joins TRBV6-6 and TRBJ1-1, with 7 bases lining up with TRBD1. The CDR3 sequence is 14 residues long. From germline, CDR1 is MNHNY and CDR2 SVGAGI (reference sequence). Germline trimming cut 10 bases from V and 1 base from J; bases unmatched to any gene: 9.

CDR3 in amino acids: CASSLHAGSTDTQYF. The CDR3 DNA follows: TGTGCCAGCAGCCTACACGCCGGGAGCACAGATACGCAGTATTTT. The genes are TRBV6-6 and TRBJ2-3; D call uncertain. Trimming removed 6 bases at V and 0 bases at J, with 13 bases between. Germline CDR1 is MNHNY and CDR2 is SVGAGI (reference sequence). The CDR3 runs 15 residues.

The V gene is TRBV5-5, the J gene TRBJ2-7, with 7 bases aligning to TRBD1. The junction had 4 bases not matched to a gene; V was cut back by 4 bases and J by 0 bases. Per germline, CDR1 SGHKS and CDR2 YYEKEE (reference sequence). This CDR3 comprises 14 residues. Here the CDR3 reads CASSDREISYEQYF. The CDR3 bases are TGTGCCAGCAGCGACAGGGAAATCTCCTACGAGCAGTACTTC.

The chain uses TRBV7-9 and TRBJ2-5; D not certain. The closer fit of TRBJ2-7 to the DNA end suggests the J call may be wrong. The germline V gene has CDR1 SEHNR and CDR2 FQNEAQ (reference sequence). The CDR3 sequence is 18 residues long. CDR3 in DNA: TGTGCCAGCAGCCCAATGGCCGCCCTGGTTGGCGGATACTACGAGCAGTACTTC. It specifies CASSPMAALVGGYYEQYF.

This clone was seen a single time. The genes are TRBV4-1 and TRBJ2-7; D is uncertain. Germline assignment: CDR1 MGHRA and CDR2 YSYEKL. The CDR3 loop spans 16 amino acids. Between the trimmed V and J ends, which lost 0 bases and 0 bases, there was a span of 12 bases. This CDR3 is CASSQDIAAYSYEQYF. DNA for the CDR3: TGCGCCAGCAGCCAAGATATAGCCGCTTACTCCTACGAGCAGTACTTC.

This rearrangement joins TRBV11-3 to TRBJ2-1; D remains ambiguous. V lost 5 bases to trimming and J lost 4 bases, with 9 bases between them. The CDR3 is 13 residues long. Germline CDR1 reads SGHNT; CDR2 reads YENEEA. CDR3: CASSAQQYNEQFF. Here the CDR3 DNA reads TGTGCCAGCAGCGCACAGCAGTACAATGAGCAGTTCTTC.

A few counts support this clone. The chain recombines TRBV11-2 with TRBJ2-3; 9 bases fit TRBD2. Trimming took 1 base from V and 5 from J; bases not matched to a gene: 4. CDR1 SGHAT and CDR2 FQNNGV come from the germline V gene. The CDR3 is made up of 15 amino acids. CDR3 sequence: CASSLGGGAGDTQYF. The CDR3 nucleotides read TGTGCCAGCAGCTTAGGCGGGGGGGCGGGAGATACGCAGTATTTT.

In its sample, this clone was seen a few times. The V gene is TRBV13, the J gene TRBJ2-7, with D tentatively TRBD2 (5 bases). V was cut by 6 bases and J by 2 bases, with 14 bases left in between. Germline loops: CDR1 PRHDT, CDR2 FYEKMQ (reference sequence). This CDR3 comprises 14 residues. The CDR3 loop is CASRSEDGAYEQYF. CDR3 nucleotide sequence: TGTGCCAGCAGATCCGAGGACGGGGCCTACGAGCAGTACTTC.

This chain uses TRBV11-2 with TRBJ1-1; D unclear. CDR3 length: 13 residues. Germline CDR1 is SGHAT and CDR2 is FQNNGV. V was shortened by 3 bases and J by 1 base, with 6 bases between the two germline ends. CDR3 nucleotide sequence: TGTGCCAGCAGCTTTTCCGGGAACACTGAAGCTTTCTTT. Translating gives CASSFSGNTEAFF. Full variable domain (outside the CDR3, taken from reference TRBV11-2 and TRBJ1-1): EAGVAQSPRYKIIEKRQSVAFWCNPISGHATLYWYQQILGQGPKLLIQFQNNGVVDDSQLPKDRFSAERLKGVDSTLKIQPAKLEDSAVYLCASSFSGNTEAFFGQGTRLTVV.